Below, 13 T cell receptor beta chains from the same sample are listed, as sequenced in a study of spatial heterogeneity in lung cancer. TCRdb used MiXCR to reprocess the 5' RACE reads, holding one entry per CDR3 protein. The sample records roughly 2,600 distinct CDR3 sequences, about 4.5% being singletons. Described time point: sample taken at primary tumor resection. Whole RNA, isolated from tumor, nontumor lung or frozen PBMC, was sequenced without prior sorting. The sequencing here drew on normal lung tissue next to the tumor, taken at surgery. The receptors come from a female donor with early-stage non-small cell lung cancer.

A few counts support this clonotype. This chain joins TRBV7-2 and TRBJ2-3, with D unresolved. The CDR3 is 12 amino acids. CDR1 and CDR2 from the germline V gene are SGHTA and FQGNSA. V was shortened by 6 bases and J by 4 bases, with 8 bases between the two germline ends. The CDR3 DNA sequence: TGTGCCAGCAGGCCTGTCGCAGATACGCAGTATTTT. The encoded protein is CASRPVADTQYF.

This clonotype occurred a few times. The chain recombines TRBV5-1 with TRBJ1-1; D perhaps matches TRBD1 (5 bases). Between the trimmed V and J ends, which lost 0 bases and 6 bases, there was a span of 9 bases. The CDR3 is 13 amino acids. Per germline, CDR1 SGHRS and CDR2 YFSETQ. The CDR3 region is CASSLDGGAEAFF. In DNA form, the CDR3 reads TGCGCCAGCAGCTTGGACGGAGGGGCTGAAGCTTTCTTT.

By sample fraction, this clonotype is medium-sized. This chain joins TRBV10-3 and TRBJ2-1, with 12 bases fitting TRBD2. The germline V gene encodes CDR1 ENHRY and CDR2 SYGVKD. V trimming: 7 bases; J trimming: 9 bases; junction bases outside the gene matches: 10. The CDR3 has 15 residues. The CDR3 DNA follows: TGTGCCATCACCATGACTAGCGGGAGCGGCGGTGAGCAGTTCTTC. Translated, it gives CAITMTSGSGGEQFF.

In its sample, this clonotype ranks as medium-sized. This chain links TRBV20-1 with TRBJ2-5, with 9 positions matching TRBD2. The CDR3 runs to 13 residues. The germline CDR1 and CDR2 sequences are DFQATT and SNEGSKA (reference sequence). The V and J ends lost 5 bases and 2 bases, in that order; junction bases with no gene match: 3. The CDR3 loop is CSALSGGQETQYF. For the CDR3, the DNA is TGCAGTGCTCTTAGCGGGGGACAAGAGACCCAGTACTTC.

In its sample, this clonotype ranks as medium-sized. The rearrangement joins TRBV11-3 to TRBJ2-1; TRBD2 agrees at 12 bases. Germline CDR1 reads SGHNT; CDR2 reads YENEEA. The CDR3 is 14 amino acids. V lost 5 bases to trimming and J lost 4 bases; unmatched junction nucleotides: 0. This CDR3 is CASSLAGGYNEQFF. The DNA of the CDR3 is TGTGCCAGCAGCCTAGCGGGGGGGTACAATGAGCAGTTCTTC.

This clonotype qualifies as medium-sized. The V call is TRBV28, the J call TRBJ2-7, with D unresolved. Trimming took 5 bases from V and 2 from J, leaving 7 bases between them. The CDR3 is 12 residues long. Germline V CDR1 and CDR2: MDHEN, SYDVKM. CDR3 sequence: CASSGVTYEQYF. The CDR3, as DNA: TGTGCCAGCAGTGGGGTCACCTACGAGCAGTACTTC.

This clonotype is categorized as medium-sized. The rearrangement links TRBV9 to TRBJ1-3; D perhaps matches TRBD1 (6 bases). The V end lost 4 bases, the J end lost 0 bases, and 14 bases lay between the germline ends. The CDR3 runs 16 residues. Germline lookup yields CDR1 SGDLS and CDR2 YYNGEE. In DNA, the CDR3 is TGTGCCAGCAGCCCCCGACAGGCGAGCTCTGGAAACACCATATATTTT. Its protein product is CASSPRQASSGNTIYF.

This clonotype was seen a few times. This chain connects TRBV10-2 to TRBJ2-3, with D perhaps TRBD2 (6 bases). The CDR3 length is 14 residues. The germline V gene encodes CDR1 WSHSY and CDR2 SAAADI. V gave up 5 bases and J gave up 4 bases, with 13 bases separating them. The DNA for the CDR3 is TGCGCCAGCAGTCCGACTAGAGTGGCAGATACGCAGTATTTT. This encodes CASSPTRVADTQYF.

This clonotype counts as medium-sized. The chain combines TRBV6-4 with TRBJ2-3; the D is unclear. The ends were cut back, 3 bases at V and 0 bases at J, with 4 bases in the middle. CDR3 size: 13 residues. The V gene's germline CDR1 is MRHNA and CDR2 SNTAGT. CDR3 sequence: CASSERSTDTQYF. CDR3 DNA: TGTGCCAGCAGTGAAAGGAGCACAGATACGCAGTATTTT.

This clonotype was counted at least ten times. The J gene is TRBJ2-1, the V gene TRBV5-1; D is undetermined. CDR3 length equals 11 residues. CDR1 is SGHRS, CDR2 YFSETQ, per germline. Trimming removed 0 bases from V and 7 bases from J, with 2 bases in between. The DNA of the CDR3 is TGCGCCAGCAGCTTGGGGAATGAGCAGTTCTTC. Its protein product is CASSLGNEQFF.

In its sample, this clonotype ranks as medium-sized. The rearrangement joins TRBV11-2 to TRBJ2-7, with 7 bases aligning to TRBD1. The junction had 5 bases not matched to a gene; V was cut back by 5 bases and J by 4 bases. Germline loops: CDR1 SGHAT, CDR2 FQNNGV. This CDR3 is 13 amino acids long. This chain's CDR3 is CASSLPGQYEQYF. The DNA for the CDR3 is TGTGCCAGCAGCCTCCCGGGACAGTACGAGCAGTACTTC.

This clonotype is medium-sized within its sample. The V call is TRBV11-1, the J call TRBJ1-1, with D possibly matching TRBD1 (5 bases). Germline-derived CDR1 and CDR2 are SGHAT and FQDESV (reference sequence). The V end lost 4 bases, the J end lost 1 base, and 13 bases lay between the germline ends. The CDR3 spans 15 residues. The CDR3 loop reads CASSSPRTSNTEAFF. The CDR3 DNA sequence: TGTGCCAGCAGCTCCCCCCGGACATCGAACACTGAAGCTTTCTTT.

This clonotype has at least ten counts. The gene calls are TRBV5-1 and TRBJ2-2, with TRBD1 matching 8 bases. Germline CDR1 SGHRS, CDR2 YFSETQ. CDR3 size: 16 residues. V dropped 2 bases and J dropped 3; count of bases not matched to a gene: 6. CDR3 DNA sequence: TGCGCCAGCAGCTTCCAGGGGGCGCCGGACACCGGGGAGCTGTTTTTT. This sequence encodes CASSFQGAPDTGELFF. The full variable domain, its missing parts supplied by reference TRBV5-1 and TRBJ2-2, is KAGVTQTPRYLIKTRGQQVTLSCSPISGHRSVSWYQQTPGQGLQFLFEYFSETQRNKGNFPGRFSGRQFSNSRSEMNVSTLELGDSALYLCASSFQGAPDTGELFFGEGSRLTVL.